The 27 T cell receptor beta chains presented below share a single source sample, sequenced in a study of T cell changes during pregnancy in multiple sclerosis (dated by TCRdb to between 2018 and 2021). Libraries came from the immunoSEQ multiplex PCR assay. Imported from immuneACCESS, the table was reduced by TCRdb to in-frame sequences with V and J called. These copies leave out some clones; in studies compared against another copy, an unresolved V gene accounts for under half, and the cause of the remainder is not known. The sample yields around 45,000 clones; about 91% were counted once. The ten largest clones represent about 0.51% of the sample. Sample: CD4+ T cells from peripheral blood mononuclear cells, taken in the second trimester of pregnancy. These receptors originate from a female donor in good health, enrolled as a control in a pregnancy study.

V is TRBV23-1 and J is TRBJ1-1; D possibly corresponds to TRBD1 (6 bases). TRBV23-1 is an open reading frame, and its role is uncertain. The CDR3 spans 12 residues. Trimming removed 8 bases at V and 6 bases at J, with 13 bases between. In nucleotides, the CDR3 is TGCGCCAGCTGCCACAGGGTGCCTGAAGCTTTCTTT. This sequence encodes CASCHRVPEAFF.

The rearrangement links TRBV19 to TRBJ2-7; D is perhaps TRBD2 (5 bases). The CDR3 is made up of 16 amino acids. V lost 3 bases and J 3 bases, leaving 18 bases between the germline ends. The germline V gene encodes CDR1 LNHDA and CDR2 SQIVND (reference sequence). The CDR3 spells CASSIRVTGSDYEQYF. The CDR3 bases are TGTGCCAGTAGTATCCGGGTGACGGGATCGGACTACGAGCAGTACTTC.

This chain joins TRBV10-3 and TRBJ1-3; D gene unclear. V lost 6 bases and J lost 2, with 8 bases in between. The CDR3 is made up of 13 amino acids. In germline, CDR1 is ENHRY, CDR2 SYGVKD. CDR3 in amino acids: CAISSQAGNTIYF. The CDR3 DNA follows: TGTGCCATCAGCTCGCAGGCTGGAAACACCATATATTTT.

The gene calls are TRBV4-3 and TRBJ1-2, with 10 bases lining up with TRBD1. V lost 4 bases, J lost 5 bases, and 4 bases stayed unmatched. CDR1 is LGHNA, CDR2 YSLEER, per germline. This CDR3 is built from 14 residues. Here the CDR3 DNA reads TGCGCCAGCAGCCGCGGGACAGGGGAATATGGCTACACCTTC. Translating gives CASSRGTGEYGYTF.

The chain employs TRBV2 and TRBJ1-5; maybe TRBD1 (6 bases). Deletions cut 5 bases from V and 5 bases from J, with 13 bases between. The CDR3 is 14 amino acids. CDR1 SNHLY and CDR2 FYNNEI come from the germline V gene. This CDR3 is CASSIYREDQPQHF. The CDR3 DNA is TGTGCCAGCAGTATATACAGGGAAGATCAGCCCCAGCATTTT.

This clone qualifies as medium-sized. The chain couples TRBV2 to TRBJ2-2; D possibly corresponds to TRBD2 (6 bases). The CDR3 has 15 residues. Germline V gene lookup returns CDR1 SNHLY and CDR2 FYNNEI. The V and J ends lost 6 bases and 3 bases respectively, with 14 bases between them. The CDR3 here is CASRIRAGYTGELFF. DNA of the CDR3: TGTGCCAGCAGAATACGCGCGGGATACACCGGGGAGCTGTTTTTT.

The chain is built from TRBV4-2 and TRBJ2-7; 10 bases match TRBD2. The length of the CDR3 is 15 residues. The germline V gene encodes CDR1 LGHNA and CDR2 YNFKEQ. J gave up 4 bases and V 6 bases, and 9 bases lay outside the gene matches. The CDR3 region is CASRRGLAGDYEQYF. As DNA, the CDR3 is TGTGCCAGCAGAAGAGGGCTAGCGGGAGATTACGAGCAGTACTTC.

The chain links TRBV4-1 to TRBJ1-6, with D maybe TRBD1 (5 bases). V shed 0 bases and J shed 7 bases, with 25 bases lying between them. Germline-derived CDR1 and CDR2 are MGHRA and YSYEKL. The CDR3 is 20 amino acids. The CDR3 here is CASSQDAAGPRAGGNSPLHF. CDR3 DNA sequence: TGCGCCAGCAGCCAAGATGCGGCGGGCCCGAGGGCGGGGGGGAATTCACCCCTCCACTTT.

The chain is built from TRBV18 and TRBJ2-2, with 9 positions matching TRBD1. The CDR3 consists of 16 residues. Trimming cost V 2 bases and J 6 bases; bases outside gene matches: 7. CDR1 and CDR2 from the germline V gene are KGHSH and LQKENI. DNA for the CDR3: TGTGCCAGCTCACCATATCTGGACAGGGGCCCCGGGGAGCTGTTTTTT. It yields the protein CASSPYLDRGPGELFF. Using reference TRBV18 and TRBJ2-2 for the parts outside the CDR3, the full variable domain is NAGVMQNPRHLVRRRGQEARLRCSPMKGHSHVYWYRQLPEEGLKFMVYLQKENIIDESGMPKERFSAEFPKEGPSILRIQQVVRGDSAAYFCASSPYLDRGPGELFFGEGSRLTVL.

This clone was seen only once. The chain couples TRBV5-4 to TRBJ2-1; no reliable D call. Germline loops: CDR1 SGHNT, CDR2 YYREEE (reference sequence). The CDR3 covers 15 residues. V was cut by 1 base and J by 3 bases, with 11 bases left in between. The CDR3 DNA follows: TGTGCCAGCAGCTTGAACTCCGCTATCTACAATGAGCAGTTCTTC. Translating it yields CASSLNSAIYNEQFF. The full variable domain, rest sourced from reference TRBV5-4 and TRBJ2-1, is ETGVTQSPTHLIKTRGQQVTLRCSSQSGHNTVSWYQQALGQGPQFIFQYYREEENGRGNFPPRFSGLQFPNYSSELNVNALELDDSALYLCASSLNSAIYNEQFFGPGTRLTVL.

This chain connects TRBV7-9 to TRBJ1-1; 8 nucleotides line up with TRBD1. Germline V gene lookup returns CDR1 SEHNR and CDR2 FQNEAQ (reference sequence). V lost 11 bases, J lost 8 bases, and 7 bases stayed unmatched. The CDR3 contains 11 residues. CDR3 coding DNA: TGTGCCGGGGACGGGACAGGCGAAGCTTTCTTT. This gives the protein CAGDGTGEAFF.

This chain uses TRBV30 with TRBJ2-7; tentatively, D is TRBD2 (6 bases). This CDR3 has 13 residues. Trimming removed 0 bases at V and 6 bases at J, with 12 bases between. Germline loops: CDR1 GTSNPN, CDR2 SVGIG (reference sequence). DNA of the CDR3: TGTGCCTGGAGTGTGATCGGGGGAGCCGAGCAGTACTTC. This translates into CAWSVIGGAEQYF.

The CDR3 DNA follows: TGTGCCAGCAGCTTTGGACTAGCGATGGACGAGCAGTACTTC. Protein: CASSFGLAMDEQYF. V usage is TRBV7-9 and J usage is TRBJ2-7; TRBD2 matches 9 bases. J lost 5 bases, V lost 3 bases, and 5 bases had no gene match. Germline CDR1 and CDR2: SEHNR and FQNEAQ (reference sequence). The CDR3 totals 14 residues.

V usage is TRBV5-4 and J usage is TRBJ2-1, with 8 bases identical to TRBD1. Trimming cost V 4 bases and J 7 bases; bases outside gene matches: 4. The CDR3 has 13 residues. Germline CDR1 SGHNT, CDR2 YYREEE (reference sequence). The CDR3 here is CASSRDRQNEQFF. The DNA of the CDR3 is TGTGCCAGCAGCAGGGACAGGCAAAATGAGCAGTTCTTC.

The V and J genes are TRBV6-5 and TRBJ1-2, with D uncertain. CDR1 MNHEY and CDR2 SVGAGI come from the germline V gene. Deletions cut 10 bases from V and 4 bases from J, with 16 bases between. The CDR3 covers 13 residues. The CDR3 DNA sequence: TGTGCCACCCACCGACGGGGTGGCTATGGCTACACCTTC. This encodes CATHRRGGYGYTF.

The V call is TRBV28, the J call TRBJ1-5; TRBD1 agrees at 10 bases. CDR3 length: 16 residues. Looked up from germline, CDR1 is MDHEN and CDR2 is SYDVKM. J lost 4 bases, V lost 5 bases, and 8 bases had no gene match. The CDR3 here is CASSSRTGGKNQPQHF. In DNA form, the CDR3 reads TGTGCCAGCAGTAGTAGGACAGGGGGTAAAAATCAGCCCCAGCATTTT. The full variable domain, rest sourced from reference TRBV28 and TRBJ1-5, is DVKVTQSSRYLVKRTGEKVFLECVQDMDHENMFWYRQDPGLGLRLIYFSYDVKMKEKGDIPEGYSVSREKKERFSLILESASTNQTSMYLCASSSRTGGKNQPQHFGDGTRLSIL.

V gene TRBV28 combines with J gene TRBJ2-7; the D gene is possibly TRBD1 (6 bases). V lost 8 bases, J lost 1 base, and 18 bases lay in between. CDR1 is MDHEN, CDR2 SYDVKM, per germline. The CDR3 sequence is 15 residues long. The CDR3 protein is CASLPGDTSSYEQYF. The CDR3 DNA is TGTGCCAGCCTCCCAGGGGACACCAGTTCCTACGAGCAGTACTTC.

This clone was detected once. The J gene is TRBJ2-1, the V gene TRBV5-6, with a possible D match to TRBD1 (6 bases). Germline V gene lookup returns CDR1 SGHDT and CDR2 YYEEEE. With 0 bases removed from V and 5 bases from J, the gap between germline ends came to 9 bases. CDR3 length equals 14 residues. CDR3 residues: CASSLVGADNEQFF. The DNA of the CDR3 is TGTGCCAGCAGCTTGGTGGGGGCGGACAATGAGCAGTTCTTC. The full variable domain, rest sourced from reference TRBV5-6 and TRBJ2-1, is DAGVTQSPTHLIKTRGQQVTLRCSPKSGHDTVSWYQQALGQGPQFIFQYYEEEERQRGNFPDRFSGHQFPNYSSELNVNALLLGDSALYLCASSLVGADNEQFFGPGTRLTVL.

V and J are TRBV21-1 and TRBJ2-3; the table names TRBD2, a call not compared with the DNA. TRBV21-1 is tagged as a pseudogene. CDR3 size: 15 residues. The CDR3 reads CASSKLAGGTDTQYF. The CDR3 DNA reads TGTGCCAGCAGCAAACTAGCGGGGGGGACAGATACGCAGTATTTT.

The V call is TRBV19, the J call TRBJ2-5; no definite D call. Trimming left V 0 bases short and J 3 bases short, with 11 bases between. Germline CDR1 and CDR2: LNHDA and SQIVND (reference sequence). The length of the CDR3 is 15 residues. CDR3 sequence: CASSIDLAEEETQYF. In DNA form, the CDR3 reads TGTGCCAGTAGTATAGATCTGGCCGAGGAAGAGACCCAGTACTTC.

This sequence joins TRBV7-9 and TRBJ2-7; 10 bases match TRBD2. The trim removed 3 bases at V and 5 bases at J, leaving 10 bases unmatched. The germline V gene encodes CDR1 SEHNR and CDR2 FQNEAQ (reference sequence). The CDR3 sequence is 16 residues long. In DNA, the CDR3 is TGTGCCAGCAGCTTCCTGAGAGCGGGAGGGCCACACGAGCAGTACTTC. Translated: CASSFLRAGGPHEQYF.

The V and J genes are TRBV10-1 and TRBJ1-3; the D is unclear. Germline V gives CDR1 WNHNN, CDR2 SYGVQD (reference sequence). The germline V and J ends were trimmed by 3 bases and 0 bases, with 12 bases remaining between them. CDR3 length: 16 residues. The CDR3 loop reads CASSDGGRSSGNTIYF. Here the CDR3 DNA reads TGCGCCAGCAGTGACGGAGGACGGAGCTCTGGAAACACCATATATTTT.

The rearrangement joins TRBV18 to TRBJ1-1, with D possibly being TRBD1 (5 bases). Trimming left V 4 bases short and J 2 bases short, with 14 bases between. Germline-derived CDR1 and CDR2 are KGHSH and LQKENI. The CDR3 runs to 15 residues. The CDR3 spells CASSLGGFSNTEAFF. The CDR3 DNA follows: TGTGCCAGCTCACTTGGGGGGTTCTCAAACACTGAAGCTTTCTTT. Looking up the rest from reference TRBV18 and TRBJ1-1 gives the full variable domain: NAGVMQNPRHLVRRRGQEARLRCSPMKGHSHVYWYRQLPEEGLKFMVYLQKENIIDESGMPKERFSAEFPKEGPSILRIQQVVRGDSAAYFCASSLGGFSNTEAFFGQGTRLTVV.

This clone appeared once. CDR3 DNA: TGTGCCAGCAGCTTAGCCAGCGGGGGGAAAAAGACCCAGTACTTC. Its protein is CASSLASGGKKTQYF. The genes are TRBV7-2 and TRBJ2-5; 9 bases line up with TRBD2. The CDR3 consists of 15 residues. V was pared by 0 bases and J by 6 bases, with 5 bases of the junction left unmatched. Germline V CDR1 and CDR2: SGHTA, FQGNSA. The variable domain in full, with the rest retrieved from reference TRBV7-2 and TRBJ2-5, is GAGVSQSPSNKVTEKGKDVELRCDPISGHTALYWYRQSLGQGLEFLIYFQGNSAPDKSGLPSDRFSAERTGGSVSTLTIQRTQQEDSAVYLCASSLASGGKKTQYFGPGTRLLVL.

The V gene is TRBV28, the J gene TRBJ2-7, with a weak D call TRBD2 (5 bases). V shed 7 bases and J shed 2 bases, with 12 bases lying between them. The CDR3 consists of 13 residues. Germline CDR1 reads MDHEN; CDR2 reads SYDVKM. The CDR3 region is CASTGPGTYEQYF. The CDR3 DNA reads TGTGCCAGCACCGGCCCGGGGACCTACGAGCAGTACTTC.

The V and J genes are TRBV18 and TRBJ2-2; TRBD1 aligns across 7 bases. The V gene's germline CDR1 is KGHSH and CDR2 LQKENI. V shed 6 bases and J 2 bases; nucleotides not matched to a gene: 12. The CDR3 loop spans 17 amino acids. CDR3 region: CASSRTGVRSNTGELFF. The CDR3 region has the DNA TGTGCCAGCTCGCGAACAGGGGTTCGCTCCAACACCGGGGAGCTGTTTTTT.

The chain is built from TRBV2 and TRBJ2-3; TRBD2 aligns across 12 bases. Trimming removed 5 bases from V and 6 bases from J; junction bases left unmatched: 6. Per germline, CDR1 SNHLY and CDR2 FYNNEI. This CDR3 contains 15 residues. The CDR3 loop is CASSKTSGGWDTQYF. The CDR3 DNA is TGTGCCAGCAGTAAGACTAGCGGGGGCTGGGATACGCAGTATTTT.